The following is a TCR beta chain sequence with its context. Its target is not known. The assay was immunoSEQ multiplex PCR, and TCRdb's table has in-frame clones only and misses some. In the table there are about 39,000 clones, 76% of which are singletons. Over chemoradiotherapy, repertoires were sampled more than once. The V gene lost 1 base and the J gene lost 4 bases, with 25 bases spanning the gap. The CDR3 is made up of 19 amino acids. Germline V CDR1 and CDR2: MNHEY, SMNVEV (reference sequence). The sample belongs to a study of chemoradiotherapy in HPV16-positive cancers. Study-level background: Two HPV16-positive patients' cells yielded candidate HPV-specific clones and common motifs. Points from the study as a whole: During treatment, candidate HPV-specific clones and E7-related motifs expanded in tumor.

The gene calls are TRBV27 and TRBJ1-1, with D possibly matching TRBD1 (5 bases). The material was blood, obtained from a patient who underwent chemoradiotherapy. The origin of this receptor is a human donor with HPV-associated anogenital cancer. The CDR3 here is CASSLLAGRVYDTSTEAFF. In DNA, the CDR3 is TGTGCCAGCAGTTTATTGGCGGGCAGGGTGTACGATACGAGCACTGAAGCTTTCTTT.